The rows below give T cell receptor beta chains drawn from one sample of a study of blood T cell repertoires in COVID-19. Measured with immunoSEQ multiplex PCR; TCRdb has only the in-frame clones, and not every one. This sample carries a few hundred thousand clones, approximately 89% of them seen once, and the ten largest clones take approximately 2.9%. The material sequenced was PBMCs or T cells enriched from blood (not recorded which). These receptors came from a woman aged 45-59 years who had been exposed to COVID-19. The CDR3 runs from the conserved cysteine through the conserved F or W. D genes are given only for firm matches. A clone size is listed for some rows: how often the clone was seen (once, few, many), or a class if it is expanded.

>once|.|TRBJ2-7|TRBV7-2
TGTGCCAGCAGCTTAATGGAGCGGAGCTCCTACGAGCAGTACTTC
CASSLMERSSYEQYF
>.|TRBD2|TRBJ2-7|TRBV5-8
TGTGCCAGCAGCGGGGGGGGATCCTACGAGCAGTACTTC
CASSGGGSYEQYF
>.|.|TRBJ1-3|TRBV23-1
TGCGCCAGCAGTCAAGCGGACAGAAGCTCTGGAAACACCATATATTTT
CASSQADRSSGNTIYF
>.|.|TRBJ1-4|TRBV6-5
TGTGCCAGCAGTTACTCGCGGCAGAATGAAAAACTGTTTTTT
CASSYSRQNEKLFF
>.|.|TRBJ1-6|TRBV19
TGTGCCAGTAGTGGGAGGACTTCTAATTCACCCCTCCACTTT
CASSGRTSNSPLHF
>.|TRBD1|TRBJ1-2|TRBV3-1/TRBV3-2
TGTGCCAGCACGGGACAGGGGATTAACTATGGCTACACCTTC
CASTGQGINYGYTF
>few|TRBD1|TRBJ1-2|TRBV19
TGTGCCAGTAGTATAGGCCAGGGACAGCAAAACTATGGCTACACCTTC
CASSIGQGQQNYGYTF
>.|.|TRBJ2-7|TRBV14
TGTGCCAGCAGCCAAGGTCAGGGGAAGGGCCCGAGCTCCTACGAGCAGTACTTC
CASSQGQGKGPSSYEQYF
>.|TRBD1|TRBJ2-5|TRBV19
TGTGCCAGTAGTAAGGACAGGGGGGGGCAGACCCAGTACTTC
CASSKDRGGQTQYF
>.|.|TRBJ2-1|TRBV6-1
TGTGCCAGCAGTGAGAGGTTTGGCTCCTACAATGAGCAGTTCTTC
CASSERFGSYNEQFF
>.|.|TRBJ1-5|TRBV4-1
TGCGCCAGCAGCCAAGGGACAGACTATAGCAATCAGCCCCAGCATTTT
CASSQGTDYSNQPQHF
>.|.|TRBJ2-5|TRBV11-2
TGTGCCAGCAGCTTAGTCGGGGGACAAGAGACCCAGTACTTC
CASSLVGGQETQYF
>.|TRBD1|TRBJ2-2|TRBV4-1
TGCGCCAGCAGCCAAGAAGGCGGGACAGGAGCGAACACCGGGGAGCTGTTTTTT
CASSQEGGTGANTGELFF
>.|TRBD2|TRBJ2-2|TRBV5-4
TGTGCCAGCAGCTTTGGGGTTAGCGGGAGCACCGGGGAGCTGTTTTTT
CASSFGVSGSTGELFF
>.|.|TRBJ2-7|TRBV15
TGTGCCACCAGCAGGGACAGCTACGAGCAGTACTTC
CATSRDSYEQYF
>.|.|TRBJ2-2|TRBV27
TGTGCCAGCAGTTTAACGGCGGGGACAGAAACGAACACCGGGGAGCTGTTTTTT
CASSLTAGTETNTGELFF
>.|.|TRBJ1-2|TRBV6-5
TGTGCCAGCTGGACAGTTAACTATGGCTACACCTTC
CASWTVNYGYTF
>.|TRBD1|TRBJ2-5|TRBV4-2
TGTGCCAGCAGCCAGGATGCCGGGACAGGTTGGGTAGAGACCCAGTACTTC
CASSQDAGTGWVETQYF
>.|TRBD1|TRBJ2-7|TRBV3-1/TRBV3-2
TGTGCCAGCAGCCAAGACCGGGACAGTTTATACGAGCAGTACTTC
CASSQDRDSLYEQYF
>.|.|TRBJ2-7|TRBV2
TGTGCCAGCAGTGGCCCTCGGGCGGGAACCGAGCAGTACTTC
CASSGPRAGTEQYF
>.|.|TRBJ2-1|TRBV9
TGTGCCAGCAGCGTAGATTCAGCGTCGGCCTACAATGAGCAGTTCTTC
CASSVDSASAYNEQFF